This TCR beta chain was obtained from a study of blood T cell repertoires in COVID-19. V gave up 8 bases and J gave up 0 bases; unmatched junction bases: 1. The CDR3 has 13 amino acids. From germline, CDR1 is MNHNY and CDR2 SVGAGI (reference sequence). Produced via immunoSEQ multiplex PCR; TCRdb's table is partial and in-frame only. Found here are 150,000 or so clones, 80% to 85% of them singletons; the top ten hold under 4.5%. Sequencing was done on a sample of peripheral blood. The receptor's source is an older woman with acute or convalescent COVID-19. J is TRBJ1-3 and V is TRBV6-6; 7 nucleotides align to TRBD1. Here the CDR3 reads CASWDSSGNTIYF. CDR3 coding DNA: TGTGCCAGCTGGGACAGCTCTGGAAACACCATATATTTT.